This TCR beta chain was recovered during a study of T-cell memory formation after mild COVID-19. Study-wide points: Clones contracting over day 15 to 85 were CD4/CD8 balanced, with later expanders leaning CD4+. Researchers found some responding clones in pre-infection memory, a sign that cross-reactive memory joined.

This clonotype showed up many times. Its antigen remains unknown. TCRdb analysed the 5' RACE reads with MiXCR anew, one entry per CDR3 protein. The data contain 400,000 or so distinct CDR3 sequences, around 20% of them singletons. Trimming removed 2 bases from V and 2 bases from J, with 13 bases in between. Germline lookup yields CDR1 MNHEY and CDR2 SVGEGT. The CDR3 loop spans 15 amino acids. Sample: PBMCs or a T cell subset sorted from them (not recorded which). The chain employs TRBV6-2 or TRBV6-3 and TRBJ2-7; D is undetermined. This TCR came from an adult woman who had mild COVID-19 (a few samples of this study predate the infection). Cell type and time point are not known. The CDR3 coding sequence is TGTGCCAGCAGTTACCTCGGAACCGCCGCCTACGAGCAGTACTTC. It yields the protein CASSYLGTAAYEQYF.